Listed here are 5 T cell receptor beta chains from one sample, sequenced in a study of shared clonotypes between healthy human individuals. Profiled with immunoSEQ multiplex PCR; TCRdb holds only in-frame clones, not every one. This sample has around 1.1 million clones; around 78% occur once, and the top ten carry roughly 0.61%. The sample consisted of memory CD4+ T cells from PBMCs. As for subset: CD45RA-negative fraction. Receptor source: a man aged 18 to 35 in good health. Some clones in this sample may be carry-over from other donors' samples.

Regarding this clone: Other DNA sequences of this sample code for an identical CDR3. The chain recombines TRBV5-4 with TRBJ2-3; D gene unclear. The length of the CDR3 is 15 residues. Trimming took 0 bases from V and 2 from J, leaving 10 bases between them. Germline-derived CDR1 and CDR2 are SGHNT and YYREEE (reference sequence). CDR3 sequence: CASSLEGLATDTQYF. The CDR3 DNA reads TGTGCCAGCAGCTTGGAAGGTTTGGCCACAGATACGCAGTATTTT.

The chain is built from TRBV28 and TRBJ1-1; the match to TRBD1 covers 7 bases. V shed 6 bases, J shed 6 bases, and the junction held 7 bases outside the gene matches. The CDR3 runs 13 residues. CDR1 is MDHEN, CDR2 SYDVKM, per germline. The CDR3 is CASSLHGQAEAFF. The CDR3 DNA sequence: TGTGCCAGCAGCCTACATGGACAGGCTGAAGCTTTCTTT.

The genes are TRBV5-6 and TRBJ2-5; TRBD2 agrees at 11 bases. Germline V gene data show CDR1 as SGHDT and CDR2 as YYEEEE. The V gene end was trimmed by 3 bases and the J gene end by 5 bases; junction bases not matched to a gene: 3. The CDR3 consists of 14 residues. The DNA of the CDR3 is TGTGCCAGCAGCTCCTTAGCGGGGGGGGAGACCCAGTACTTC. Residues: CASSSLAGGETQYF.

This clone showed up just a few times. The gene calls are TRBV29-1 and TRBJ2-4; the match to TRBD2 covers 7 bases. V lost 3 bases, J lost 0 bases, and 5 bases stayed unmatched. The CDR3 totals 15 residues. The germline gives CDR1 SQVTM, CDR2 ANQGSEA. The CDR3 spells CSVEGTGGAKNIQYF. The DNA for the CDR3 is TGCAGCGTTGAGGGAACGGGGGGAGCCAAAAACATTCAGTACTTC. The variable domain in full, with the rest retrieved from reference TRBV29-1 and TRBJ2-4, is SAVISQKPSRDICQRGTSLTIQCQVDSQVTMMFWYRQQPGQSLTLIATANQGSEATYESGFVIDKFPISRPNLTFSTLTVSNMSPEDSSIYLCSVEGTGGAKNIQYFGAGTRLSVL.

CDR3 sequence (DNA): TGTGCCAGCAGCTTAGGTATCGGAGCGGGAGTGGGTACCGGGGAGCTGTTTTTT. This translates into CASSLGIGAGVGTGELFF. This chain links TRBV11-3 with TRBJ2-2; TRBD2 aligns across 8 bases. Germline V gives CDR1 SGHNT, CDR2 YENEEA. The V segment lost 1 base and the J segment 5 bases; nucleotides outside the gene matches: 12. The CDR3 sequence is 18 residues long.